This T cell receptor (beta chain) was identified in a study of shared clonotypes between healthy human individuals. Study-level findings and limits: The diversity represented, both genetic and in exposure history, was limited by few donors.

The protocol was immunoSEQ multiplex PCR, while the TCRdb copy is restricted to in-frame clones and leaves out a portion. The sample lists about 2.4 million clones, more than 90% seen once, with about 0.13% in the top ten. The CDR3 runs to 16 residues. Looked up from germline, CDR1 is LGHNA and CDR2 is YNFKEQ. J gave up 5 bases and V 0 bases, and 7 bases lay outside the gene matches. As to this clone: Its antigen is unidentified.

The sequencing input was naive CD4+ T cells sorted from blood. Specified subset: CD45RA+ positively selected. This clonotype was obtained from a man aged 18-30 years in good health. The rearrangement links TRBV4-2 to TRBJ2-5, with 9 bases lining up with TRBD2. In nucleotides, the CDR3 is TGTGCCAGCAGCCAAGAGGGCGGGGGGGCCCGGGAGACCCAGTACTTC. It specifies CASSQEGGGARETQYF.